This entry lists 2 T cell receptor beta chains sequenced from one sample in a study of blood T cell repertoires in COVID-19. Sequencing was performed with immunoSEQ multiplex PCR; in TCRdb, only in-frame clones are kept and a portion is missing. This table holds 150,000 to 190,000 clones, roughly 82% found once. Sequencing was carried out using peripheral blood. The receptors here all came from a woman aged 45-59 years with acute or convalescent COVID-19.

With regard to this clone: Other DNA sequences in the same sample also yield this CDR3. The chain has TRBV5-1 and TRBJ1-2, with 7 nucleotides matching TRBD1. J was trimmed by 8 bases and V by 2 bases; bases with no gene match: 3. The length of the CDR3 is 12 residues. Germline loops: CDR1 SGHRS, CDR2 YFSETQ. The CDR3 region is CASSLDRDGYTF. The CDR3 coding sequence is TGCGCCAGCAGCTTAGACAGGGACGGCTACACCTTC.

The chain has TRBV18 and TRBJ2-3; no definite D call. The V gene lost 1 base and the J gene lost 4 bases, with 15 bases spanning the gap. The CDR3 extends over 16 amino acids. Germline loops: CDR1 KGHSH, CDR2 LQKENI. The CDR3 nucleotides are TGTGCCAGCTCACCACGAACGGGTGATAGGTCAGATACGCAGTATTTT. It translates to CASSPRTGDRSDTQYF. Complete variable domain (other parts from reference TRBV18 and TRBJ2-3): NAGVMQNPRHLVRRRGQEARLRCSPMKGHSHVYWYRQLPEEGLKFMVYLQKENIIDESGMPKERFSAEFPKEGPSILRIQQVVRGDSAAYFCASSPRTGDRSDTQYFGPGTRLTVL.